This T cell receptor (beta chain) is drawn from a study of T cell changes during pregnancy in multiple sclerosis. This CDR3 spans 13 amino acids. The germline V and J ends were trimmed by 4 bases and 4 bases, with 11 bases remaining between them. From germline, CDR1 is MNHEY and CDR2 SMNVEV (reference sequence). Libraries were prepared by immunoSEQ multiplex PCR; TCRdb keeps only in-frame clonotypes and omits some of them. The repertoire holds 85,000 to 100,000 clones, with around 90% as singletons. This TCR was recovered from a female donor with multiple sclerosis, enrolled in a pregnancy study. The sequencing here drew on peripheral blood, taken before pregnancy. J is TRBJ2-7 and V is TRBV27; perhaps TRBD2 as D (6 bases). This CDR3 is CASSSAGTYEQYF. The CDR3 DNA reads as TGTGCCAGCAGTTCAGCCGGGACTTACGAGCAGTACTTC.